This T cell receptor (beta chain) was retrieved from a study of cytomegalovirus exposure and HLA in healthy donors. Findings and limits, study-wide: Researchers counted over 150 TCR beta chains as cytomegalovirus-associated. Apparent HLA restriction characterized most CMV-associated TCR beta chains in a later analysis. It has been reported that TCR beta sequences accurately predicted the HLA-A and HLA-B alleles of most subjects.

This CDR3 is 15 amino acids long. Germline V gene sequence: CDR1 SGHKS, CDR2 YYEKEE (reference sequence). V trimming: 5 bases; J trimming: 0 bases; junction bases outside the gene matches: 3. The primer mix had 60 Vbeta and 13 Jbeta primers. Sequenced by immunoSEQ multiplex PCR; TCRdb stores in-frame clones only, minus some. This table has 130,000 or so clones, over 60% appearing once. The sample holds one count of this clone. What it binds is not known. The V gene is TRBV5-5, the J gene TRBJ2-7; 12 bases match TRBD1. Sequenced: PBMCs. The sequence was obtained from a woman in her forties in good health and CMV-seropositive. The DNA of the CDR3 is TGTGCCAGCAGGGAGGGACAGGGGGCCTCCTACGAGCAGTACTTC. This encodes CASREGQGASYEQYF.